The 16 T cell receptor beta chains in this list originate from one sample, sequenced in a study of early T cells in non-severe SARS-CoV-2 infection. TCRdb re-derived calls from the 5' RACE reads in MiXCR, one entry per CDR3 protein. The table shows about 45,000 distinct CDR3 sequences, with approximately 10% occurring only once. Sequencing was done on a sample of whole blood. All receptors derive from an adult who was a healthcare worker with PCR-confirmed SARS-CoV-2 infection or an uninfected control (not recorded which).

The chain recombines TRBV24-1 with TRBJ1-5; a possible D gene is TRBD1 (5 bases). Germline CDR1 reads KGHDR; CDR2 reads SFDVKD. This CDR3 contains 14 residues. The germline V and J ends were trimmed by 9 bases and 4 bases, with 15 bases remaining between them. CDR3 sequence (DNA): TGTGCCACCTCTGCTGGGGGTGGTAATCAGCCCCAGCATTTT. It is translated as CATSAGGGNQPQHF.

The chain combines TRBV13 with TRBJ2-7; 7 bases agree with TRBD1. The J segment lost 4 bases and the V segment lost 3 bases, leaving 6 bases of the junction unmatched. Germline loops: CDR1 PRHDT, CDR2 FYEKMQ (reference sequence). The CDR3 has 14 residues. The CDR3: CASSLGQTHYEQYF. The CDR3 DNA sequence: TGTGCCAGCAGCTTGGGACAGACTCATTACGAGCAGTACTTC.

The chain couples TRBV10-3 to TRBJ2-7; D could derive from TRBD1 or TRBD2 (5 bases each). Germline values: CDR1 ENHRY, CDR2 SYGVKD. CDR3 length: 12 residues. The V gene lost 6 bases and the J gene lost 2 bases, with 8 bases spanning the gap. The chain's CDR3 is CAISRGPYEQYF. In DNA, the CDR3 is TGTGCCATCAGCCGGGGCCCCTACGAGCAGTACTTC.

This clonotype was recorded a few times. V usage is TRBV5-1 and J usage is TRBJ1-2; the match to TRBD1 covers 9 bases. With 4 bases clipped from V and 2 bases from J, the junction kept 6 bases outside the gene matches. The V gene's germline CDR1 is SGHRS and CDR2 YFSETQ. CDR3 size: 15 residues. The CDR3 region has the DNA TGCGCCAGCAGCGGAACCGGGACAGGGAACTATGGCTACACCTTC. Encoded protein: CASSGTGTGNYGYTF.

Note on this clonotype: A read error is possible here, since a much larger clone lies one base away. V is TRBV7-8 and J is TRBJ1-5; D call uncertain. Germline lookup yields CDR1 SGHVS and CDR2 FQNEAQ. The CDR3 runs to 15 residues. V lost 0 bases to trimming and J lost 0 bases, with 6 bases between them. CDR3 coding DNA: TGTGCCAGCAGCTTAGCCGAGAATAGCAATCAGCCCCAGCATTTT. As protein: CASSLAENSNQPQHF. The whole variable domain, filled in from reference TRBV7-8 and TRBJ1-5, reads GAGVSQSPRYKVAKRGQDVALRCDPISGHVSLFWYQQALGQGPEFLTYFQNEAQLDKSGLPSDRFFAERPEGSVSTLKIQRTQQEDSAVYLCASSLAENSNQPQHFGDGTRLSIL.

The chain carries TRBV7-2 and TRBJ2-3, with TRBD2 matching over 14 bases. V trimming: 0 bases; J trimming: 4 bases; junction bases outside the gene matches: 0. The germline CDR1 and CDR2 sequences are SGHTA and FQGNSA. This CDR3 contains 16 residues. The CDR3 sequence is CASSLAGLAGADTQYF. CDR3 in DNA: TGTGCCAGCAGCTTAGCGGGACTAGCGGGAGCAGATACGCAGTATTTT.

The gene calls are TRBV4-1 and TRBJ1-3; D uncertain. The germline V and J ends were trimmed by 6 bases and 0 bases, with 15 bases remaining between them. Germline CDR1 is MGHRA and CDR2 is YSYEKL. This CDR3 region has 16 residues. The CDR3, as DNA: TGCGCCAGCAGAAACCTCAAGGCGAGCTCTGGAAACACCATATATTTT. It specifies CASRNLKASSGNTIYF.

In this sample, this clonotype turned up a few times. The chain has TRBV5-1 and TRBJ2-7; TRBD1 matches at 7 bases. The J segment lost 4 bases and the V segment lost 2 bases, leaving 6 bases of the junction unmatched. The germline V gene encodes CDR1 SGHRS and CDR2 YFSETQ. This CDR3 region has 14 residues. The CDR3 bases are TGCGCCAGCAGCTTCCGGGACAGTCGATACGAGCAGTACTTC. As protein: CASSFRDSRYEQYF.

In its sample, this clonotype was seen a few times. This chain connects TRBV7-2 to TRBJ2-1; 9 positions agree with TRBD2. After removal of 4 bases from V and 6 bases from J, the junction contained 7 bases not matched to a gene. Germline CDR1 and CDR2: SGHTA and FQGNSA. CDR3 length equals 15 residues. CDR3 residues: CASSSSGRLSNEQFF. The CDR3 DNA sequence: TGTGCCAGCAGCTCCAGCGGGAGGCTATCCAATGAGCAGTTCTTC.

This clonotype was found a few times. CDR3 region: CASREGVTGNTIYF. The DNA for the CDR3 is TGTGCCAGCAGGGAAGGGGTGACTGGAAACACCATATATTTT. The chain joins TRBV28 to TRBJ1-3, with a weak D call TRBD1 (5 bases). Germline-derived CDR1 and CDR2 are MDHEN and SYDVKM. The CDR3 consists of 14 residues. Trimming left V 6 bases short and J 2 bases short, with 11 bases between.

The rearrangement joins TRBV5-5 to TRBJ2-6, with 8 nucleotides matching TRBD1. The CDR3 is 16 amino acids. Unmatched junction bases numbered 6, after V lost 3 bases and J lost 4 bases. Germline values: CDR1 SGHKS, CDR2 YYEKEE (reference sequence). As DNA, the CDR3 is TGTGCCAGCAGCTCGACAGGGGTCCCCGGGGCCAACGTCCTGACTTTC. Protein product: CASSSTGVPGANVLTF.

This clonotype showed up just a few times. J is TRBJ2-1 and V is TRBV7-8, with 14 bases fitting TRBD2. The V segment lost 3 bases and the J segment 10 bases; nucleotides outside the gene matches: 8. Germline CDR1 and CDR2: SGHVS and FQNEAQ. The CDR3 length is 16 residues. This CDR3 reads CASSFGTSGSPSEQFF. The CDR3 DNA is TGTGCCAGCAGCTTCGGGACTAGCGGGAGCCCGTCCGAGCAGTTCTTC.

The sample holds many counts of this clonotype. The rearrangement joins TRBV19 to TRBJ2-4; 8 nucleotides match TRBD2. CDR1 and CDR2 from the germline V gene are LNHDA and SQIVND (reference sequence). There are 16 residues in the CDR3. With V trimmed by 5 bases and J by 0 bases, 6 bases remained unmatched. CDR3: CASSVTSVVAKNIQYF. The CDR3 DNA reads TGTGCCAGTAGTGTGACTAGCGTGGTAGCCAAAAACATTCAGTACTTC.

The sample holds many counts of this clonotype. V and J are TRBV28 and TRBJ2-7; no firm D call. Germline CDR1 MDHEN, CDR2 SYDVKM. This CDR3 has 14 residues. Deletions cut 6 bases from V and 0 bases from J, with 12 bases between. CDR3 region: CASSRGGSSYEQYF. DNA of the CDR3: TGTGCCAGCAGCCGTGGTGGGTCCTCCTACGAGCAGTACTTC.

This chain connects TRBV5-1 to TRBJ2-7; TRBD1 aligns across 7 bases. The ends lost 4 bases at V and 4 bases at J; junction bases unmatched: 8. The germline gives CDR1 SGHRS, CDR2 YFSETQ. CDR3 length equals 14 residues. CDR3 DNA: TGCGCCAGCAGCCGTGGGGACAGCCAATACGAGCAGTACTTC. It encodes CASSRGDSQYEQYF.

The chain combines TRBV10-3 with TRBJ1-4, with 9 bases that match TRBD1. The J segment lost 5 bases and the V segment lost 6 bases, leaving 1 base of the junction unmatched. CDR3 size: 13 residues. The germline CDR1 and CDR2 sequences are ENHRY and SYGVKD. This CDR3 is CAIRGTGNEKLFF. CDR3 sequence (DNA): TGTGCCATCAGGGGGACAGGGAATGAAAAACTGTTTTTT.